The sequence of this T cell receptor beta chain was determined in a study of OX40 agonist ivuxolimab in advanced cancers. In the study overall: It was permissible to have had prior anti-PD-1, anti-PD-L1 or anti-CTLA-4 therapy, and approximately 38% had some. Study-level results: Relatively little clonal expansion, among the lowest observed, appeared in partial responders at 0.1-3.0 mg/kg. Relative to CD4+ cells, CD8+ T cells on average had more expanded clones.

TCRdb keeps only in-frame clones here, not all; method: immunoSEQ multiplex PCR. The table has 75,000 to 100,000 clones, less than 85% seen once. This CDR3 has 12 amino acids. Germline V gene lookup returns CDR1 SEHNR and CDR2 FQNEAQ (reference sequence). The V end lost 6 bases, the J end lost 9 bases, and 12 bases lay between the germline ends. Comment on this clone: Its cognate antigen is unknown.

The clonotype was recovered from an adult with an advanced solid tumor such as melanoma, head and neck, liver or kidney cancer. Here the sequenced sample was CD4+ or CD8+ T cells sorted from blood, taken in a trial of the OX40 agonist ivuxolimab. V gene TRBV7-9 combines with J gene TRBJ2-1; D could derive from TRBD1 or TRBD2 (6 bases each). CDR3 in amino acids: CASRQGGTEQFF. The DNA of the CDR3 is TGTGCCAGCAGGCAAGGGGGGACTGAGCAGTTCTTC.